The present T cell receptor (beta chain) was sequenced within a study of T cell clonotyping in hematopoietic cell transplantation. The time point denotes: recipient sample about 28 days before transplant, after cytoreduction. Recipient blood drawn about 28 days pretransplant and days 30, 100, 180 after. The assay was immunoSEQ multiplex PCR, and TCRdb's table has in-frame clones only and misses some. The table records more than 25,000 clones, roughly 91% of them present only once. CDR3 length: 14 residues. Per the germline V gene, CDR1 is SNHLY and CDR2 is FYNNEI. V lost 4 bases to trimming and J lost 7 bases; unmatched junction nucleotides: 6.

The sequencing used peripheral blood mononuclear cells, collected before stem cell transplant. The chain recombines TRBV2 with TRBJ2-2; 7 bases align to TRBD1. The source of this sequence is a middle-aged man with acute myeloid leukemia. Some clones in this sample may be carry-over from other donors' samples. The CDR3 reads CASSARGSVGELFF. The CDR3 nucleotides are TGTGCCAGCAGTGCCAGGGGGTCGGTCGGGGAGCTGTTTTTT. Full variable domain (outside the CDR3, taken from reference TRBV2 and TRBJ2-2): EPEVTQTPSHQVTQMGQEVILRCVPISNHLYFYWYRQILGQKVEFLVSFYNNEISEKSEIFDDQFSVERPDGSNFTLKIRSTKLEDSAMYFCASSARGSVGELFFGEGSRLTVL.